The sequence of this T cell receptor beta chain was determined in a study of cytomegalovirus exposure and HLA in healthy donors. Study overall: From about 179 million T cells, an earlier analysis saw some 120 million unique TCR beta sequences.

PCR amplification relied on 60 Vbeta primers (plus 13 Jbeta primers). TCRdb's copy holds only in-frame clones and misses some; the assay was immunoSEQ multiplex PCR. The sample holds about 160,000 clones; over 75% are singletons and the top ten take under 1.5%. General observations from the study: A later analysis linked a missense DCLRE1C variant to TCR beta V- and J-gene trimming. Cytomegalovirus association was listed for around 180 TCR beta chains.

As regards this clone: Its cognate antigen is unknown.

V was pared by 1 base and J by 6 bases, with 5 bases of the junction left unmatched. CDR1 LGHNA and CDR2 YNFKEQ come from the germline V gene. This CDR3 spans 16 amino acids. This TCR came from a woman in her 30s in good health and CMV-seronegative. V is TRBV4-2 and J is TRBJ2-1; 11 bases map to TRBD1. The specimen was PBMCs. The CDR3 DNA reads TGTGCCAGCAGCCAAGGAGGGACAGGGGGTTTCAATGAGCAGTTCTTC. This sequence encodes CASSQGGTGGFNEQFF.